In its sample, the clone carrying this T cell receptor (beta chain) was seen once. As yet, its antigen is unknown. Described time point: week 11, during vaccination. In the vaccine, a single dose held 300 ug of the mutant IDH1 20-mer peptide, along with topical imiquimod. Some clones are missing from TCRdb's copy, which holds only in-frame ones; the method was immunoSEQ multiplex PCR. The sample yields some 130,000 clones, over 75% seen once. These data belong to a study of a mutant IDH1 vaccine in newly diagnosed glioma. Study-wide findings and caveats: Pseudoprogression appeared unlinked to shifts in leading peripheral T cell clonotypes.

The germline V gene has CDR1 MGHDK and CDR2 SYGVNS. The V segment lost 2 bases and the J segment 6 bases; nucleotides outside the gene matches: 8. The CDR3 runs to 15 residues. This specimen consisted of PBMCs, obtained from a glioma patient whose treatment included an IDH1 peptide vaccine. The sequence came from a man aged 40-50 years with glioma. This sequence joins TRBV25-1 and TRBJ2-7, with 9 bases aligning to TRBD1. CDR3 sequence (DNA): TGTGCCAGCAGTGAAGGGACAGGGCGGTGGGGCGAGCAGTACTTC. As protein: CASSEGTGRWGEQYF.